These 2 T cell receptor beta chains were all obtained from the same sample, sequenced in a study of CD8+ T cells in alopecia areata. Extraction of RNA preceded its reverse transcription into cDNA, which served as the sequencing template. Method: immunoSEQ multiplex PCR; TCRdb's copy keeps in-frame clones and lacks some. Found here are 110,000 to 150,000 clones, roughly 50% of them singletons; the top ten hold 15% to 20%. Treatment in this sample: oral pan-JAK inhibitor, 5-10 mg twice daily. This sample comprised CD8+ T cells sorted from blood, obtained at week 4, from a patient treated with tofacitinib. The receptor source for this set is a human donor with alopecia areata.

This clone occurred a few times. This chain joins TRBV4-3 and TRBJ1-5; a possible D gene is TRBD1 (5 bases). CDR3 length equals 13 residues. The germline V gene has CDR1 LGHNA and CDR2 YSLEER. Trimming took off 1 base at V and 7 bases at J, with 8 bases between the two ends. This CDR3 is CASSQVEGQPQHF. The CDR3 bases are TGCGCCAGCAGCCAAGTGGAGGGGCAGCCCCAGCATTTT.

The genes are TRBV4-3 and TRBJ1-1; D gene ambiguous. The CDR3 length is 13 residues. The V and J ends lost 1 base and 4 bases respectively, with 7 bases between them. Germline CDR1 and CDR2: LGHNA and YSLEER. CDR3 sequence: CASSQGGSTEAFF. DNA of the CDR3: TGCGCCAGCAGCCAAGGAGGGAGCACTGAAGCTTTCTTT.